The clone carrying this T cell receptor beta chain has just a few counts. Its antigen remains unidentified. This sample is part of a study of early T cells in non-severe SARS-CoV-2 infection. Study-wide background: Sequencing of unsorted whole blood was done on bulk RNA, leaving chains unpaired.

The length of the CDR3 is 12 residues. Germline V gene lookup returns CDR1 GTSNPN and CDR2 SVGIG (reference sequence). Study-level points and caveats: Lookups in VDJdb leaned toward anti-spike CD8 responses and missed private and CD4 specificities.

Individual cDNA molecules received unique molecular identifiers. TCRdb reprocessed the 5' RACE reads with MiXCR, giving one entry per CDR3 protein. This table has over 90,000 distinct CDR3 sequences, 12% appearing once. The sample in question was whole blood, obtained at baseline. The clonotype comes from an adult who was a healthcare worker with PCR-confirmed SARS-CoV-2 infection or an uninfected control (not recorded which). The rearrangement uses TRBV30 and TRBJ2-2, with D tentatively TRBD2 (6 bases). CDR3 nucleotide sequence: TGTTCAGGCGGGGCGAACACCGGGGAGCTGTTTTTT. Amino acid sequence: CSGGANTGELFF. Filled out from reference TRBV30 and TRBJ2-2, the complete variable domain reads SQTIHQWPATLVQPVGSPLSLECTVEGTSNPNLYWYRQAAGRGLQLLFYSVGIGQISSEVPQNLSASRPQDRQFILSSKKLLLSDSGFYLCSGGANTGELFFGEGSRLTVL.